This T cell receptor (beta chain) was recorded in a study of radiotherapy plus CTLA-4 blockade in lung cancer. Sequencing was performed with immunoSEQ multiplex PCR; in TCRdb, only in-frame clones are kept and a portion is missing. The sample has some 51,000 clones, 75% to 85% seen once. Worth noting for this clone: The target antigen is unknown.

Trimming removed 2 bases from V and 5 bases from J; junction bases left unmatched: 0. The CDR3 has 14 residues. Germline assignment: CDR1 MNHEY and CDR2 SMNVEV (reference sequence). Those patients who had chemo-refractory metastatic non-small-cell lung cancer were given focal radiation along with CTLA-4 blockade through ipilimumab. Study results and caveats: In blood, TCR clones derived from the tumor expanded after radiotherapy plus ipilimumab.

The chain uses TRBV27 and TRBJ2-3; 11 bases line up with TRBD2. The material sequenced was peripheral blood, taken from a patient treated with radiotherapy plus ipilimumab. The clonotype comes from a human donor with non-small cell lung cancer who had a complete response to radiotherapy plus ipilimumab. CDR3 DNA: TGTGCCAGCAGTTTACTAGCGGGAGGAGATACGCAGTATTTT. Encoded protein: CASSLLAGGDTQYF.